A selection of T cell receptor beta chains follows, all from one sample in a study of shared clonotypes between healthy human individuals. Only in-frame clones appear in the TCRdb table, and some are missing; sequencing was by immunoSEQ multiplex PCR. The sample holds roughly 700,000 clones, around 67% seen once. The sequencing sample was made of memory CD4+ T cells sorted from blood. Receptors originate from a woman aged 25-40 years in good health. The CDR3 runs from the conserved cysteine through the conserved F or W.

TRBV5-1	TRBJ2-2	CASSVGTSGGELFF
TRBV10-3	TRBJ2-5	CAISEPGLAGDGQETQYF
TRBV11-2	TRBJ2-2	CASSLMSSSLTGELFF
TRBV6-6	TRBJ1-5	CASRRQINQPQHF
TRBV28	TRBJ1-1	CASSSGTEAFF
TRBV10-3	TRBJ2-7	CAISDPGQHYEQYF
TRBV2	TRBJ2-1	CASSELVWGNEQFF
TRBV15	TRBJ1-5	CATSRDGTGNYYSNQPQHF
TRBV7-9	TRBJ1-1	CASSFNGDTEAFF
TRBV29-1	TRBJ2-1	CSVGTGQVRFLGYNEQFF
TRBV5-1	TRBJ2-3	CASSPGPTFADTQYF
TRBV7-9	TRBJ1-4	CASRPDSNEKLFF
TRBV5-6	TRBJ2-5	CASSFTDLETQYF
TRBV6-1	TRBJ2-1	CASSQVMALGDNEQFF
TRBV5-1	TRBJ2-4	CASSLAGARDIQYF
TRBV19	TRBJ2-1	CASSIGTGLAFNEQFF
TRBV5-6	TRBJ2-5	CASSSGSRETQYF
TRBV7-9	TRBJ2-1	CASRRTSGSNEQFF
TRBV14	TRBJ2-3	CASSQTGLDTQYF
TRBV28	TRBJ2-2	CASRPGTSGSRHTGELFF
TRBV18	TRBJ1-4	CASSLGQEAEKLFF
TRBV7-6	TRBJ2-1	CASSLGPSSVEQFF
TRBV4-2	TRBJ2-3	CASSQDPTSGSDTQYF
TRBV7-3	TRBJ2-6	CASSSQGNGANVLTF
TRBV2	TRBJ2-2	CASRGQNTGELFF
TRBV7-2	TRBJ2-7	CASSRSWGTAQRQYF
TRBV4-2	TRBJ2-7	CASSQDQGLAGSIEQYF
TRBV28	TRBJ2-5	CASSLRDVKETQYF
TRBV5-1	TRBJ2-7	CASSRGLAGGQLIYEQYF
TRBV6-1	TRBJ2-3	CASSGSYSSYTDTQYF
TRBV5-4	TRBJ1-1	CASSPRPENTEAFF
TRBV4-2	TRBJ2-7	CASSQDLGAGRSPEQYF
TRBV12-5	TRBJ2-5	CASGLGTSGPQETQYF
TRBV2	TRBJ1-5	CASSGAGGRQPQHF
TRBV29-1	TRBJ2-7	CSVEAVTGATEQYF
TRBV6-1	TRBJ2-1	CASMGGPSSDEQFF
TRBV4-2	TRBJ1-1	CASSAGQGALNTEAFF
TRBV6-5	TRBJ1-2	CASRKQRDVYGYTF
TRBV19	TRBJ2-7	CASSVGQGDYEQYF
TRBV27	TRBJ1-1	CASSPGGAANLEAFF
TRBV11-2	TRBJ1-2	CASSLEDRGYTF
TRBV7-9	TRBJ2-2	CASSLINTGELFF